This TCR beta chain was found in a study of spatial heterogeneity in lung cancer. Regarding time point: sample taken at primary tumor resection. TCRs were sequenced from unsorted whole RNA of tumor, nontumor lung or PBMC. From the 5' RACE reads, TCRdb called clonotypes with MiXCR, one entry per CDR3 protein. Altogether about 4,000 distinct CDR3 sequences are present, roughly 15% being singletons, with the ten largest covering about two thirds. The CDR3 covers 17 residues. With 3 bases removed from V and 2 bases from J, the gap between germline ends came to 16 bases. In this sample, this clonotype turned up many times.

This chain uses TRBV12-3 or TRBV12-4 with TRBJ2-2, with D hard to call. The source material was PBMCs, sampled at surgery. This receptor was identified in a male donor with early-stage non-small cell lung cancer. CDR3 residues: CASSFVVGRRNTGELFF. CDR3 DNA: TGTGCCAGCAGTTTCGTTGTTGGACGGCGAAACACCGGGGAGCTGTTTTTT.